These 16 T cell receptor beta chains share one sample of origin, sequenced in a study of chemoradiotherapy in HPV16-positive cancers. Data came from immunoSEQ multiplex PCR; TCRdb stores just in-frame clones and leaves some out. Of around 68,000 clones listed, 88% are singletons. The sequencing here drew on blood, taken from a patient who underwent chemoradiotherapy. The receptors stem from a human donor with HPV-associated anogenital cancer.

The chain links TRBV18 to TRBJ2-7, with 9 nucleotides matching TRBD1. The ends lost 7 bases at V and 1 base at J; junction bases unmatched: 5. The CDR3 totals 14 residues. Germline-derived CDR1 and CDR2 are KGHSH and LQKENI. CDR3 protein: CASFDRGNSYEQYF. CDR3 DNA: TGTGCCAGCTTCGACAGGGGGAATTCCTACGAGCAGTACTTC.

This clone showed up just once. The chain links TRBV5-1 to TRBJ2-2, with D unclear. In germline, CDR1 is SGHRS, CDR2 YFSETQ. V was cut by 0 bases and J by 2 bases, with 8 bases left in between. This CDR3 has 15 residues. The CDR3 DNA follows: TGCGCCAGCAGCTTGGTCAGGCCTAACACCGGGGAGCTGTTTTTT. It codes for CASSLVRPNTGELFF.

The V and J genes are TRBV7-9 and TRBJ2-5; D perhaps matches TRBD1 (6 bases). The J call may be mistaken, given a closer DNA end match to TRBJ2-7. Germline V gene sequence: CDR1 SEHNR, CDR2 FQNEAQ (reference sequence). The CDR3 runs to 14 residues. The CDR3 coding sequence is TGTGCCAGCAGCCCGCCCGGGACACAGTACGAGCAGTACTTC. Protein sequence: CASSPPGTQYEQYF.

V gene TRBV5-1 combines with J gene TRBJ1-4; no clear D. Germline CDR1 and CDR2: SGHRS and YFSETQ. V gave up 3 bases and J gave up 5 bases, with 14 bases separating them. This CDR3 has 15 amino acids. The CDR3 protein is CASSSMTSNNEKLFF. The CDR3 region has the DNA TGCGCCAGCAGCTCGATGACAAGCAACAATGAAAAACTGTTTTTT.

The chain employs TRBV4-1 and TRBJ2-7; tentative D call: TRBD2 (7 bases). The CDR3 has 13 residues. The germline gives CDR1 MGHRA, CDR2 YSYEKL. With 2 bases removed from V and 7 bases from J, the gap between germline ends came to 12 bases. CDR3 region: CASSQRGGGEQYF. As DNA, the CDR3 is TGCGCCAGCAGCCAAAGGGGAGGGGGAGAGCAGTACTTC.

The chain's CDR3 is CAGSGGPGSGANVLTF. The CDR3 region has the DNA TGTGCCGGAAGCGGGGGGCCCGGCTCTGGGGCCAACGTCCTGACTTTC. This rearrangement joins TRBV5-4 to TRBJ2-6, with 9 bases aligning to TRBD2. CDR1 SGHNT and CDR2 YYREEE come from the germline V gene (reference sequence). The junction had 8 bases not matched to a gene; V was cut back by 10 bases and J by 0 bases. This CDR3 region has 16 residues.

This clone was seen a single time. The chain has TRBV12-5 and TRBJ1-1, with 7 nucleotides matching TRBD1. There are 16 residues in the CDR3. Germline CDR1 LGHNT, CDR2 FRNRAP. V lost 0 bases and J lost 6; bases outside the gene matches: 10. CDR3 protein: CASGLVRAGTVPEAFF. The DNA for the CDR3 is TGTGCTAGTGGTTTGGTACGGGCTGGGACAGTTCCTGAAGCTTTCTTT.

This clone has a handful of counts. CDR3 protein: CASSEGRRVGNYGYTF. DNA for the CDR3: TGTGCCAGCAGTGAAGGTCGAAGGGTCGGGAACTATGGCTACACCTTC. The V call is TRBV6-1, the J call TRBJ1-2; no definite D call. Germline-derived CDR1 and CDR2 are MNHNS and SASEGT. Trimming took off 1 base at V and 2 bases at J, with 14 bases between the two ends. CDR3 length: 16 amino acids.

Details on this clone: One junction end does not reproduce the germline sequence, and a read error may be involved. The CDR3 bases are TGCGCCAACAGCGGAGGGACAGGGGCTGGCACCGGGGAGCTGTTTTTT. Protein sequence: CANSGGTGAGTGELFF. The rearrangement uses TRBV5-1 and TRBJ2-2, with 10 nucleotides matching TRBD1. CDR3 length: 16 amino acids. Per germline, CDR1 SGHRS and CDR2 YFSETQ.

CDR3 residues: CSVASGSGNTQYF. Written as DNA, the CDR3 is TGCAGCGTTGCTAGCGGGAGTGGGAATACGCAGTATTTT. The rearrangement links TRBV29-1 to TRBJ2-3, with TRBD2 matching 10 bases. The germline V gene has CDR1 SQVTM and CDR2 ANQGSEA. Trimming removed 4 bases from V and 7 bases from J; junction bases left unmatched: 5. The CDR3 is 13 amino acids.

In this sample, this clone turned up a few times. The gene calls are TRBV6-7 and TRBJ1-4; D gene ambiguous. TRBV6-7 is treated as an ORF (open reading frame) with a function not yet certain. The V end lost 11 bases, the J end lost 4 bases, and 11 bases lay between the germline ends. The CDR3 contains 12 residues. The CDR3 bases are TGTGCCCACCCGGGTTTTAATGAAAAACTGTTTTTT. Residues: CAHPGFNEKLFF.

The V call is TRBV6-1, the J call TRBJ1-1; a weak D match, TRBD1 (5 bases). Germline CDR1 MNHNS, CDR2 SASEGT. The CDR3 has 15 amino acids. With 6 bases removed from V and 5 bases from J, the gap between germline ends came to 19 bases. The CDR3 DNA sequence: TGTGCCAGCAGATACCACACCGGGACGAATACTGAAGCTTTCTTT. This sequence encodes CASRYHTGTNTEAFF.

The chain links TRBV6-1 to TRBJ1-5; the D gene is possibly TRBD1 (5 bases). The CDR3 consists of 14 residues. CDR1 is MNHNS and CDR2 is SASEGT in the germline V gene. Trimming cost V 6 bases and J 5 bases, with 14 bases left between them. CDR3 residues: CASSSSGGYQPQHF. The CDR3 nucleotides are TGTGCCAGCAGCTCCAGTGGGGGGTATCAGCCCCAGCATTTT.

V is TRBV4-1 and J is TRBJ2-5; a possible D gene is TRBD2 (6 bases). Judging by the DNA end, TRBJ2-7 fits better; the J call may be wrong. Germline CDR1 and CDR2: MGHRA and YSYEKL. The CDR3 extends over 16 amino acids. CDR3 in DNA: TGCGCCAGCAGCTCGTTTTCGCGCGGGGCCGCCTACGAGCAGTACTTC. Protein: CASSSFSRGAAYEQYF.

The genes are TRBV5-6 and TRBJ2-3, with 7 bases lining up with TRBD2. The junction had 6 bases not matched to a gene; V was cut back by 0 bases and J by 2 bases. Germline-derived CDR1 and CDR2 are SGHDT and YYEEEE. The CDR3 contains 16 residues. The CDR3 loop reads CASSLAPAGVTDTQYF. The CDR3 DNA sequence: TGTGCCAGCAGCTTGGCACCCGCGGGGGTCACAGATACGCAGTATTTT.

The rearrangement uses TRBV2 and TRBJ2-7; possibly TRBD2 for D (6 bases). CDR3 length equals 12 residues. Germline loops: CDR1 SNHLY, CDR2 FYNNEI. V gave up 8 bases and J gave up 7 bases, with 15 bases separating them. In nucleotides, the CDR3 is TGTGCCAGCGCCCAGACGGCGGGAGAGCAGTACTTC. Its translation: CASAQTAGEQYF.